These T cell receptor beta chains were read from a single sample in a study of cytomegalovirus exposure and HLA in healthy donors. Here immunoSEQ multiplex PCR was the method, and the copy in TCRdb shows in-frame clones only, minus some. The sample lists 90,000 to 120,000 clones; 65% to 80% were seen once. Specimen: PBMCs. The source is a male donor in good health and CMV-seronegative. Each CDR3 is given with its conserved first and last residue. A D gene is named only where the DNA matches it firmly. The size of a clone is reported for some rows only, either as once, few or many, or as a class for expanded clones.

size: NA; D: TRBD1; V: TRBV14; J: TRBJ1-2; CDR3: CASSEGADYGYTF; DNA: TGTGCCAGCAGCGAGGGGGCGGACTATGGCTACACCTTC
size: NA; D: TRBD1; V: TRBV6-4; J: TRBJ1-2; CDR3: CASSPSRGTVYGYTF; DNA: TGTGCCAGCAGCCCCTCCCGTGGGACAGTCTATGGCTACACCTTC
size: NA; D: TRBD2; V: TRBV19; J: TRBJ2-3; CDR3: CASRASGRAQYF; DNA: TGTGCCAGTAGGGCGAGCGGGAGAGCGCAGTATTTT
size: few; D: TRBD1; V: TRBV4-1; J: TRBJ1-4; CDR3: CASSQKTGSNEKLFF; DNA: TGCGCCAGCAGCCAAAAGACAGGGAGTAATGAAAAACTGTTTTTT
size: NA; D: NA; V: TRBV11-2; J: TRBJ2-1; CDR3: CASSLEWAGTNYNEQFF; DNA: TGTGCCAGCAGCTTAGAGTGGGCGGGCACGAACTACAATGAGCAGTTCTTC
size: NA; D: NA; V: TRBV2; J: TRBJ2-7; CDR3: CASRTDNYEQYF; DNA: TGTGCCAGCAGAACGGACAACTACGAGCAGTACTTC
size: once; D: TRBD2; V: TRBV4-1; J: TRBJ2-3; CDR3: CASSHSGREDTQYF; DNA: TGCGCCAGCAGCCATAGCGGGAGAGAAGATACGCAGTATTTT
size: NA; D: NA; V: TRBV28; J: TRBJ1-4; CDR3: CASSPPRAGAHEKLFF; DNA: TGTGCCAGCAGTCCACCTAGAGCGGGGGCCCATGAAAAACTGTTTTTT
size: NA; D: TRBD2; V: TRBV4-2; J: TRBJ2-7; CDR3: CASSRIRPLAGVFGPTDEQYF; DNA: TGTGCCAGCAGCCGCATCCGGCCCCTAGCGGGAGTGTTTGGTCCTACAGACGAGCAGTACTTC
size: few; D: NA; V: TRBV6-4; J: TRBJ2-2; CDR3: CASSDEADTGELFF; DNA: TGTGCCAGCAGTGACGAGGCCGACACCGGGGAGCTGTTTTTT
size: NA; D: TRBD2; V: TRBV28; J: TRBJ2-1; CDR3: CASSLRTSGSNEQFF; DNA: TGTGCCAGCAGTTTACGCACTAGCGGGTCGAATGAGCAGTTCTTC